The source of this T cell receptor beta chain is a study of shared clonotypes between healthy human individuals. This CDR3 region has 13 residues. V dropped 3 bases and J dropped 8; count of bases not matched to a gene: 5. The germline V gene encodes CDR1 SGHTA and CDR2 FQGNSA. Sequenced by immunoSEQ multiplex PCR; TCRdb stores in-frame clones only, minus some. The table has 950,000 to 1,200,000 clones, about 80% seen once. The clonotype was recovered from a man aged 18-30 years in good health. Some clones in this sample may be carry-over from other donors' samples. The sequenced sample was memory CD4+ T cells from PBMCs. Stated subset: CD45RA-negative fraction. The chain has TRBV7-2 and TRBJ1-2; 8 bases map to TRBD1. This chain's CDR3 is CASSLNRGSGYTF. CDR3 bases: TGTGCCAGCAGCTTGAACAGGGGGAGCGGCTACACCTTC.